The 15 T cell receptor beta chains given below trace back to one sample, sequenced in a study of Tregs in tolerant kidney transplant recipients. The nonmyeloablative bone marrow transplants came from related graft donors, with transient mixed chimerism. TCRdb's table, derived via immunoSEQ multiplex PCR, lists solely in-frame clones and lacks some. The sample totals about 31,000 clones. Sequenced material: CD4+ T cells from blood (PBMCs), taken 24 months after the transplant. These receptors all stem from a human patient who received a combined kidney and bone marrow transplant. Some T cells may possibly be graft donor cells.

On this clone itself: The CDR3 goes on 3 residues after the read ends, and that part is filled in from the germline J gene. This sequence joins TRBV6-2 or TRBV6-3 and TRBJ1-1; TRBD1 is a possible D gene (6 bases). Trimming pared 4 bases from V and 4 bases from J, leaving 10 bases between. CDR1 and CDR2 from the germline V gene are MNHEY and SVGEGT. The CDR3 consists of 13 residues. The CDR3 loop reads CASSSRGLTEAFF. CDR3 DNA, as far as it was read: TGTGCCAGCAGTTCCAGGGGTCTCACTGAA.

A word on this clone: With the read ending 3 residues before the CDR3 end, the germline J gene is used to fill in that end. The rearrangement links TRBV5-4 to TRBJ2-2, with unresolved D. The CDR3 spans 15 residues. V lost 4 bases to trimming and J lost 1 base, with 11 bases between them. Germline V CDR1 and CDR2: SGHNT, YYREEE (reference sequence). The DNA read from the CDR3 is TGTGCCAGCAGCCTTAGCTGGGTGAACACCGGGGAG. It codes for CASSLSWVNTGE. The entire CDR3 is CASSLSWVNTGELFF.

Worth noting for this clone: The read ends 3 residues before the CDR3 terminus; that terminus is restored from the germline J gene. The genes are TRBV29-1 and TRBJ2-7, with 8 positions matching TRBD2. The CDR3 spans 14 residues. Germline trimming cut 6 bases from V and 4 bases from J; bases unmatched to any gene: 11. Looked up from germline, CDR1 is SQVTM and CDR2 is ANQGSEA. CDR3 bases read: TGCAGCGTCTCCCTGGCACTAGCGGAATACGAG. Amino acid sequence: CSVSLALAEYE. The CDR3 in its entirety is CSVSLALAEYEQYF.

On this clone itself: Read sequence stops 3 residues before the CDR3 end, and the germline J gene provides the missing end. This sequence joins TRBV19 and TRBJ2-1; 10 positions agree with TRBD1. This CDR3 contains 15 residues. Trimming at V came to 7 bases and at J to 4 bases, leaving 7 bases not matched to a gene. CDR1 and CDR2 from the germline V gene are LNHDA and SQIVND (reference sequence). The covered CDR3 bases are TGTGCCAGTACCTCCGGGACAGGGGTGTACAATGAG. This codes for CASTSGTGVYNE. The whole CDR3 protein reads CASTSGTGVYNEQFF.

A remark on this clone: The read terminates 3 residues before the CDR3 end, so the remaining end is supplied by the germline J gene. The chain employs TRBV18 and TRBJ2-2; 7 nucleotides agree with TRBD1. With 2 bases clipped from V and 3 bases from J, the junction kept 0 bases outside the gene matches. Germline values: CDR1 KGHSH, CDR2 LQKENI. This CDR3 has 14 amino acids. The sequenced part of the CDR3 DNA is TGTGCCAGCTCACCAGGGACAGACACCGGGGAG. This sequence encodes CASSPGTDTGE. The full CDR3 protein reads CASSPGTDTGELFF.

As for this clone: The read gets to within 3 residues of the CDR3 end, and the germline J gene fills in the rest. The chain carries TRBV7-6 and TRBJ2-7, with 8 bases that match TRBD1. CDR1 is SGHVS and CDR2 is FNYEAQ in the germline V gene. This CDR3 is 14 amino acids long. V trimming: 5 bases; J trimming: 5 bases; junction bases outside the gene matches: 8. CDR3 loop: CASSIGQGINEQYF. The sequenced CDR3 bases are TGTGCCAGCAGCATCGGACAGGGAATCAACGAG.

As to this clone: The read ends 3 residues shy of where the CDR3 ends; the end is completed using the germline J gene. The rearrangement links TRBV19 to TRBJ2-3, with TRBD2 matching 11 bases. In germline, CDR1 is LNHDA, CDR2 SQIVND (reference sequence). V lost 5 bases to trimming and J lost 8 bases; unmatched junction nucleotides: 9. The CDR3 sequence is 15 residues long. The part of the CDR3 DNA that was read is TGTGCCAGTAGTTCTTATAGCGGGAGGGCCCCTACG. The encoded protein is CASSSYSGRAPT. The entire CDR3 is CASSSYSGRAPTQYF. The complete variable domain, with remaining parts taken from reference TRBV19 and TRBJ2-3, reads DGGITQSPKYLFRKEGQNVTLSCEQNLNHDAMYWYRQDPGQGLRLIYYSQIVNDFQKGDIAEGYSVSREKKESFPLTVTSAQKNPTAFYLCASSSYSGRAPTQYFGPGTRLTVL.

To note about this clone: The DNA ends 3 residues before the CDR3 does, and the rest of the CDR3 is filled in from the germline J gene. This sequence joins TRBV29-1 and TRBJ1-2; D uncertain. V lost 4 bases and J lost 7, with 13 bases in between. The CDR3 is made up of 12 amino acids. CDR1 is SQVTM and CDR2 is ANQGSEA in the germline V gene. The CDR3 bases that were read are TGCAGCGTTGTCTACGGGGTTAGTGGC. This gives the protein CSVVYGVSG. The whole CDR3 region reads CSVVYGVSGYTF.

Details on this clone: The CDR3 end lies 3 residues beyond the end of the read and is filled in from the germline J gene. This chain connects TRBV30 to TRBJ2-5; a weak D match, TRBD1 (6 bases). This CDR3 contains 17 residues. Germline lookup yields CDR1 GTSNPN and CDR2 SVGIG (reference sequence). V was shortened by 2 bases and J by 0 bases, with 19 bases between the two germline ends. CDR3 DNA, as far as it was read: TGTGCCTGGAGTCGAGGGAGACAGGACTTATACCAAGAGACC. Translating gives CAWSRGRQDLYQET. The full CDR3 reads CAWSRGRQDLYQETQYF.

On this clone: The read falls 3 residues short of the CDR3 end, and the missing part is taken from the germline J gene. The chain has TRBV20-1 and TRBJ2-3; 10 bases match TRBD2. Germline V gene data show CDR1 as DFQATT and CDR2 as SNEGSKA (reference sequence). The CDR3 has 13 amino acids. CDR3 DNA, as far as it was read: TGCAGTGCTCTAGAGCTAGCGGGAGTAACG. Its translation is CSALELAGVT. The CDR3 as a whole reads CSALELAGVTQYF.

Regarding this clone: The read comes to an end 3 residues before the CDR3 does, leaving the germline J gene to fill in the end. V usage is TRBV5-1 and J usage is TRBJ1-2, with D possibly being TRBD1 (5 bases). The V end was cut by 0 bases, the J end by 4 bases, with 7 bases between. The length of the CDR3 is 13 residues. Germline V CDR1 and CDR2: SGHRS, YFSETQ. CDR3 amino acids: CASSLGGLYGYTF. The DNA read from the CDR3 is TGCGCCAGCAGCTTGGGGGGCCTCTATGGC. Using reference TRBV5-1 and TRBJ1-2 for the parts outside the CDR3, the full variable domain is KAGVTQTPRYLIKTRGQQVTLSCSPISGHRSVSWYQQTPGQGLQFLFEYFSETQRNKGNFPGRFSGRQFSNSRSEMNVSTLELGDSALYLCASSLGGLYGYTFGSGTRLTVV.

In regard to this clone: The read ends 3 residues early relative to the CDR3; the germline J gene fills the gap. The chain recombines TRBV7-9 with TRBJ2-1; D call uncertain. The germline V and J ends were trimmed by 1 base and 9 bases, with 7 bases remaining between them. The CDR3 is made up of 12 amino acids. CDR1 is SEHNR and CDR2 is FQNEAQ in the germline V gene (reference sequence). CDR3 sequence reads: CASSLVAFEQFF. The CDR3 DNA, read in part, is TGTGCCAGCAGCTTAGTGGCATTTGAG.

Of note for this clone: The CDR3 extends 3 residues past the end of the read, so its final part is completed from the germline J gene. The chain has TRBV18 and TRBJ1-2, with D possibly TRBD1 on 5 matching bases. V lost 2 bases and J lost 0, with 13 bases in between. CDR1 is KGHSH and CDR2 is LQKENI in the germline V gene. The CDR3 consists of 16 residues. The CDR3: CASSPFQGETNYGYTF. CDR3 bases read: TGTGCCAGCTCACCATTTCAAGGGGAAACTAACTATGGC.

About this clone: The sequence runs out 3 residues before the end of the CDR3; the remainder is reconstructed from the germline J gene. V is TRBV18 and J is TRBJ1-2; 7 bases map to TRBD1. The CDR3 is 14 amino acids. Germline CDR1 KGHSH, CDR2 LQKENI. V was clipped by 3 bases and J by 4 bases; unmatched bases: 5. CDR3 sequence: CASSPRWDSYGYTF. Partial CDR3 DNA: TGTGCCAGCTCACCCCGGTGGGACAGCTATGGC.

Turning to this clone: The missing CDR3 end, 3 residues past where the read stops, is filled in from the germline J gene. The chain uses TRBV6-1 and TRBJ1-5, with TRBD1 as a possible D gene (6 bases). Per germline, CDR1 MNHNS and CDR2 SASEGT. Between the trimmed V and J ends, which lost 4 bases and 6 bases, there was a span of 16 bases. The CDR3 sequence is 15 residues long. CDR3 residues: CASSAYRVGSQPQHF. The sequenced CDR3 bases are TGTGCCAGCAGTGCATACAGGGTGGGCAGTCAGCCC.